This paragraph covers one T cell receptor beta chain sequence. The antigen is unknown. The data are from a study of immune evolution from preneoplasia to lung adenocarcinoma. Overall study results and limits: Later-stage lesions appeared to have more T cells, more diversity, less clonality.

Resections took place in Japan or China from the mid-2010s to the late 2010s. Trimming took 2 bases from V and 5 from J, leaving 16 bases between them. CDR3 size: 15 residues. CDR1 is SGHVS and CDR2 is FNYEAQ in the germline V gene. Only in-frame clones appear in the TCRdb table, and some are missing; sequencing was by immunoSEQ multiplex PCR. The table lists a few thousand clones, over 70% of them singletons, with about 8% in the top ten. Sequencing was carried out using FFPE adjacent normal lung tissue. This clonotype originated in a person between 60 and 79 years old with lung adenocarcinoma. The chain joins TRBV7-6 to TRBJ2-7; TRBD2 might be the D (6 bases). CDR3 loop: CASSLRTPGRNEQYF. The CDR3 nucleotides are TGTGCCAGCAGCTTACGGACCCCGGGGAGGAACGAGCAGTACTTC.